This T cell receptor beta chain comes out of a study of post-analysis software for immune sequencing data. Study overall: Relapsing-remitting, secondary progressive and progressive-relapsing forms made up the multiple sclerosis disease courses.

As concerns this clonotype: Its antigen is still unknown.

Study-wide points: Same-batch preparations were strongly co-clustered by F measure. Five or six TRBV segments, TRBV5-6, TRBV5-1 and TRBV20-1 among them, were found more frequent in patients than controls. Significantly lower normalized Chao1 diversity was seen in multiple sclerosis patients than in controls.

The length of the CDR3 is 15 residues. Germline V gene data show CDR1 as SGDLS and CDR2 as YYNGEE. V dropped 4 bases and J dropped 7 bases, with 20 bases sitting between them. Unique-molecular-identifier-tagged TCR beta cDNA libraries were used. A few hundred thousand cDNA molecules came from approximately 1 to 10 million T cells. TCRdb reanalysed the PCR reads using MiXCR and keeps one entry per CDR3 protein. Here the sample spans about half a million distinct CDR3 sequences, around 40% being singletons. This receptor was identified in a girl under 18 with multiple sclerosis. Sequencing input: blood. The rearrangement links TRBV9 to TRBJ1-2; D unclear. The CDR3 nucleotides are TGTGCCAGCAGCTCTACTGTGGCTGGAAGAGGTGGCTACACCTTC. Translation gives CASSSTVAGRGGYTF.